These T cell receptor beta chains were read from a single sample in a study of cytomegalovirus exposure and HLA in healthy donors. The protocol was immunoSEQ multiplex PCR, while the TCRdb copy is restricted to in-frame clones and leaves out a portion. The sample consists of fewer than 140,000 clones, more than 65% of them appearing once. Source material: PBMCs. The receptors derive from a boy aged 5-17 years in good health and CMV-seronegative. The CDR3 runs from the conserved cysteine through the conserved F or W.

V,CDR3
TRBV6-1,CASSEGDKSYEQYF
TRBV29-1,CSVVIVRNLRVQYF
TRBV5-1,CASSPWTGTNTEAFF
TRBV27,CASSLWDTNNEQFF
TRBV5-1,CASSVRQGIYNEQFF
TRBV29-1,CSVVYQLNTEAFF
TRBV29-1,CSVDLASSVNEQFF
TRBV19,CASNPFRGLGGYTF
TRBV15,CATSTGQGLLTNEKLFF
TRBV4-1,CASSQETGADEAFF
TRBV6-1,CASSELAGVAGELFF
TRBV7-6,CASSLGDRAHEQYF
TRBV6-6,CASRSRTGAMNTEAFF
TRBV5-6,CASSLPGTSPSYEQYF
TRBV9,CASSVTSGVTDTQYF
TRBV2,CASSDSSAGGYNEQFF
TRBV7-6,CASSPWGSGVATEQFF
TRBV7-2,CASSLEGKGQPQHF
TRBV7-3,CASSLTGGEKLFF
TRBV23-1,CASSPGTGINSPLHF
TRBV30,CAWSVNSLYGYTF
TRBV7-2,CASSWSGGGTEAFF
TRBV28,CASSPDSSMNTEAFF
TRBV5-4,CASSTRQDLYGYTF
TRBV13,CASSVSTGEDEKLFF
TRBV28,CASTLRGRSSSGANVLTF
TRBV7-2,CASSLHLGQGIKGNSPLHF
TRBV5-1,CASSLPETSSGELFF
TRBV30,CASDGREDSYEQYF
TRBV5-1,CASSLGWIRDRASNEKLFF
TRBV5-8,CASSLGNRGKETQYF
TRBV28,CASLVGPGGNQPQHF
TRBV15,CATALGTGSNQPQHF
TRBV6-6,CASSLQGAGTEAFF
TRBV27,CASSPVGVDEQFF
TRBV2,CASSPTGTSGYYNEQFF
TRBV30,CAWSVFEGMEFF
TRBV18,CASSPRTLSNQPQHF
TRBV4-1,CASSPLAGGTGDNEQFF
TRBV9,CASSLPYEQYF
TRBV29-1,CSVLAGGRYTQYF